This is a list of T cell receptor beta chains from one sample in a study of early T cells in non-severe SARS-CoV-2 infection. One entry per CDR3 protein, called by TCRdb with MiXCR from the 5' RACE reads. The data hold around 52,000 distinct CDR3 sequences, with roughly 6.2% observed a single time. The material sequenced was whole blood. The receptors here all came from an adult who was a healthcare worker with PCR-confirmed SARS-CoV-2 infection or an uninfected control (not recorded which). The CDR3 runs from the conserved cysteine through the conserved F or W. D genes are given only for firm matches.

TRBV29-1	.	TRBJ2-3	CSVTGNTDTQYF
TRBV29-1	.	TRBJ1-4	CSVEPPGTNEKLFF
TRBV28	.	TRBJ1-2	CASSYNYGYTF
TRBV6-5	TRBD1	TRBJ1-2	CASIDDRDPYGYTF
TRBV4-3	.	TRBJ2-3	CASSQDEASTDTQYF
TRBV18	.	TRBJ2-7	CASSPPGGSYEQYF
TRBV7-2	.	TRBJ1-5	CASSLKDGFNQPQHF
TRBV12-3/TRBV12-4	TRBD1	TRBJ2-2	CASSWTGSGELFF
TRBV6-2/TRBV6-3	.	TRBJ2-5	CASSYSRGPWVAQYF
TRBV20-1	TRBD2	TRBJ2-1	CSARDINIAGGPSGNEQFF
TRBV7-9	TRBD1	TRBJ1-1	CASTRRTGRTEAFF
TRBV11-2	.	TRBJ1-1	CASSLSPVLNTEAFF
TRBV7-2	.	TRBJ1-4	CASSLKHATNEKLFF
TRBV20-1	TRBD1	TRBJ2-2	CSAVGGLNTGELFF
TRBV19	TRBD1	TRBJ2-7	CASSAPGTGFGEQYF
TRBV7-8	.	TRBJ2-7	CASSFGASTYEQYF
TRBV5-1	.	TRBJ1-6	CASSLASANSPLHF
TRBV28	.	TRBJ2-6	CASSSPSGSGANVLTF
TRBV20-1	TRBD1	TRBJ2-6	CSARQGAGANVLTF
TRBV5-1	.	TRBJ2-1	CASSSRTRPNEQFF
TRBV12-3/TRBV12-4	.	TRBJ2-5	CASRPWGLETQYF
TRBV18	TRBD1	TRBJ2-7	CASSPTTGGTYEQYF
TRBV4-2	.	TRBJ1-6	CASSQDVQGSVLDSPLHF
TRBV13	TRBD1	TRBJ2-6	CASSSRDSTISGANVLTF
TRBV20-1	TRBD2	TRBJ2-1	CRAERGHNEQFF
TRBV4-3	.	TRBJ1-2	CASSPTGIISGYTF
TRBV30	.	TRBJ1-1	CAWNRRDGTEAFF
TRBV20-1	.	TRBJ2-7	CSARARYEQYF
TRBV9	.	TRBJ2-7	CASSVGSDEQYF
TRBV20-1	.	TRBJ2-4	CGASLAAAKNIQYF
TRBV5-1	.	TRBJ2-2	CASSPVGLGDGELFF
TRBV15	.	TRBJ2-1	CATTLGGQPYNEQFF
TRBV12-3/TRBV12-4	.	TRBJ2-7	CASRPGTVERGEQYF
TRBV6-5	.	TRBJ2-1	CASSEGGAGNEQFF
TRBV5-1	.	TRBJ1-1	CASSLVQGTEAFF
TRBV7-9	.	TRBJ2-3	CASSREGNTQYF
TRBV7-2	TRBD2	TRBJ2-1	CASSSGLAGGLKALYNEQFF
TRBV6-2/TRBV6-3	.	TRBJ2-1	CASSHLDTFRYNEQFF
TRBV6-5	.	TRBJ2-7	CASSYRGRTYEQYF
TRBV18	.	TRBJ1-1	CASSAPQKNTEAFF
TRBV28	TRBD2	TRBJ2-4	CASSLPTSGQNIQYF
TRBV10-1	TRBD1	TRBJ2-5	CASSGDRGETQYF
TRBV6-5	TRBD1	TRBJ1-6	CASRRQGPDSPLHF
TRBV20-1	.	TRBJ2-7	CSLARARTNNEQYF
TRBV12-3/TRBV12-4	.	TRBJ1-5	CASSRLGGDQPQHF
TRBV18	.	TRBJ1-3	CASSPPSGRYTGNTIYF
TRBV21-1	.	TRBJ1-3	CASGGRSSGNTIYF
TRBV6-1	.	TRBJ1-5	CASSRGAQEPFPPQHF
TRBV19	TRBD2	TRBJ2-1	CASSIRLAGGYNEQFF
TRBV11-3	.	TRBJ2-1	CASSYQLQGLLLREQFF
TRBV7-9	TRBD1	TRBJ1-2	CASSLETGTGNYGYTF
TRBV15	.	TRBJ2-1	CATSTYSGDSYNEQFF
TRBV2	.	TRBJ1-6	CASSNQGPRDSPLHF
TRBV2	.	TRBJ2-3	CASSANPAPGTQYF
TRBV12-3/TRBV12-4	TRBD1	TRBJ1-2	CASSPLGGGYTF